This TCR beta chain came from a study of tumor and adjacent non-tumor tissue in lung cancer. This CDR3 has 13 residues. From germline, CDR1 is MGHRA and CDR2 YSYEKL. No cell sorting was done before RNA was extracted from the tissue. As for this clonotype: Compared with germline, one end of the junction differs, possibly owing to a read error.

Three rounds of nested PCR, following a modified ARM-PCR protocol, produced the TCRbeta library. One entry per CDR3 protein, called by TCRdb with MiXCR from the multiplex PCR reads. The data hold about 90,000 distinct CDR3 sequences, with about three fifths observed a single time. J is TRBJ1-1 and V is TRBV4-1; weak D call: TRBD1 (6 bases). This TCR was recovered from a man aged 65-85 years with non-small cell lung cancer. The sample comprised lung tumor tissue. The CDR3 loop is CASGPGGGTEAFF. The CDR3 DNA reads as TGCGCCAGCGGCCCTGGGGGCGGCACTGAGGCTTTCTTT.